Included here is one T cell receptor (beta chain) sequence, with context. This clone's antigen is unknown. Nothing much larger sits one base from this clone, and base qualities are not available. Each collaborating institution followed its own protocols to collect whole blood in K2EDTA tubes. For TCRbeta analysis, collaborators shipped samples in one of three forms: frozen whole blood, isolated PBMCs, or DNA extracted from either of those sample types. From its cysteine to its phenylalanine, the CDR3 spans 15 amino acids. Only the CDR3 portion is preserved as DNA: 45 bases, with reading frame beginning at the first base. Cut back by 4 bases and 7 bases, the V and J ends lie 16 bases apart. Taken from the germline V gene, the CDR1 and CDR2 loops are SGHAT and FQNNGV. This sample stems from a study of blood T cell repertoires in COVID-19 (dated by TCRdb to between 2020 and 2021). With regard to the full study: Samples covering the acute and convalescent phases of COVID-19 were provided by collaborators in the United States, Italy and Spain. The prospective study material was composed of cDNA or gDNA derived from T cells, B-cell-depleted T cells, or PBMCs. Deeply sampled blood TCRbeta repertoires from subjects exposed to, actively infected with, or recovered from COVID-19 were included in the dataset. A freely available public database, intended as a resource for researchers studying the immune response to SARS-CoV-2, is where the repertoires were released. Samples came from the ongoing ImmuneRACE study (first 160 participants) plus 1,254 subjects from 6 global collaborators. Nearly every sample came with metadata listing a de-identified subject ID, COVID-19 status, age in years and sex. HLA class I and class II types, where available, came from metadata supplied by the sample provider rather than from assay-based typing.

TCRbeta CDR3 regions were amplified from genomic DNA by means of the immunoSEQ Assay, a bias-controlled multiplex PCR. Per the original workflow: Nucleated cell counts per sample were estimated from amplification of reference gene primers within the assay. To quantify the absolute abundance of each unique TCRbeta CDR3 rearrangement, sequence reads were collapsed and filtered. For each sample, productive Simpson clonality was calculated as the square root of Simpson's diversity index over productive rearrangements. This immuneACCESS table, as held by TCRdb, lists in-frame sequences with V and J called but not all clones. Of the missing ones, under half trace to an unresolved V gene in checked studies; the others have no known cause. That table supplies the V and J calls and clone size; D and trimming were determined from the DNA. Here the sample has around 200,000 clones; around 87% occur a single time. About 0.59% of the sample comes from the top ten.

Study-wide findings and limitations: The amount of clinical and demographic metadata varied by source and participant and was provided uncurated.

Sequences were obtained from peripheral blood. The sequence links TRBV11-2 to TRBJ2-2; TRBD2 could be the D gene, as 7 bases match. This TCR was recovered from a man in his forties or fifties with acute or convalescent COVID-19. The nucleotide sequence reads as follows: TGTGCCAGCAGCTCGTTGCGGGGGCTAGGCGGGGAGCTGTTTTTT. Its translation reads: CASSSLRGLGGELFF.